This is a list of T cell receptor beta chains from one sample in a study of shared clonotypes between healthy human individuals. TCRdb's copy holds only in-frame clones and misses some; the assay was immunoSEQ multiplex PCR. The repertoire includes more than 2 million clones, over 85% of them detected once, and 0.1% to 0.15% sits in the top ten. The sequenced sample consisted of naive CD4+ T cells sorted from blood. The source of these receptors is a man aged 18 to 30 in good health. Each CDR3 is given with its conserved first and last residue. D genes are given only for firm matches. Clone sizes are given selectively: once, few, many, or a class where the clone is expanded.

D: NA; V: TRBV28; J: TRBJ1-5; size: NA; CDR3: CASSSALGGLGLPQHF; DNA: TGTGCCAGCAGTTCGGCCCTGGGGGGGCTCGGGCTGCCCCAGCATTTT
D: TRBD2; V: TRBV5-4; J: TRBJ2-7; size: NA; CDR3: CASSSPGRGGYEQYF; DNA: TGTGCCAGCAGTTCTCCCGGTCGCGGGGGCTACGAGCAGTACTTC
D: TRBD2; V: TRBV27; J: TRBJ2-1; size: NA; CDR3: CASSLGLAGVDEQFF; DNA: TGTGCCAGCAGTTTAGGGCTAGCGGGAGTCGATGAGCAGTTCTTC
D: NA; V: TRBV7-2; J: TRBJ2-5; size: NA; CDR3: CASSRRPLYQETQYF; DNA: TGTGCCAGCAGCCGCCGACCCTTGTACCAAGAGACCCAGTACTTC
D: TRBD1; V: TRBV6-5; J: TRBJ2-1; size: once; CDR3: CASSRGTGAPNEQFF; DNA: TGTGCCAGCAGTCGCGGGACAGGTGCCCCGAATGAGCAGTTCTTC
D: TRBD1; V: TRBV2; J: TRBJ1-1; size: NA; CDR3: CASRGQGGGTEAFF; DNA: TGTGCCAGCAGGGGACAGGGGGGAGGGACTGAAGCTTTCTTT
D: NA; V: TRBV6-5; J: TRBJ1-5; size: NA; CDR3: CASSWETGQPQHF; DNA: TGTGCCAGCAGTTGGGAGACAGGCCAGCCCCAGCATTTT
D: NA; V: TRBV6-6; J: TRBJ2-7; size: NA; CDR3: CASSSGPSEQYF; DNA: TGTGCCAGCAGCTCAGGGCCCTCCGAGCAGTACTTC
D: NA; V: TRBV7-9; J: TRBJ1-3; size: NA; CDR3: CASSQIFWGSPGNTIYF; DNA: TGTGCCAGCAGCCAAATCTTCTGGGGTAGTCCTGGAAACACCATATATTTT
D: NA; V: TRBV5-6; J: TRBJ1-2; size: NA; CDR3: CASSLGGAGFAYGYTF; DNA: TGTGCCAGCAGCTTGGGAGGGGCGGGATTCGCCTATGGCTACACCTTC
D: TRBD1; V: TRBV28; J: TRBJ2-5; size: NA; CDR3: CASSRDRAIETQYF; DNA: TGTGCCAGCAGCCGAGACAGGGCGATTGAGACCCAGTACTTC
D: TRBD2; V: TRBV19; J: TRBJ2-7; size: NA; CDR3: CASSRAGGTYEQYF; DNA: TGTGCCAGTAGTAGAGCGGGGGGTACCTACGAGCAGTACTTC
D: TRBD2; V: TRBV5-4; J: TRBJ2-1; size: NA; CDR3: CASSPMAGGSYNEQFF; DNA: TGTGCCAGCAGTCCTATGGCGGGAGGCTCCTACAATGAGCAGTTCTTC
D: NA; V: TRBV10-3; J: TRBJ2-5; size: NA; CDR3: CAISEYPETQYF; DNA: TGTGCCATCAGTGAGTACCCAGAGACCCAGTACTTC
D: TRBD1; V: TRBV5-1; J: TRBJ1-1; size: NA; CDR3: CASSLGGTGAFQAAFF; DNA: TGCGCCAGCAGCTTGGGCGGGACAGGAGCCTTCCAGGCAGCTTTCTTT
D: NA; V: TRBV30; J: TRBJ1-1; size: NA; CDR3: CAWWWGNTEAFF; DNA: TGTGCCTGGTGGTGGGGGAACACTGAAGCTTTCTTT
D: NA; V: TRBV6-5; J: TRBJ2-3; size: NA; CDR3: CASSRGQRLDTQYF; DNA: TGTGCCAGCAGCCGCGGACAGAGACTAGATACGCAGTATTTT
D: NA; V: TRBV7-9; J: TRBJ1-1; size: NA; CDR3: CASSIIQGTEAFF; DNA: TGTGCCAGCAGCATAATACAGGGCACTGAAGCTTTCTTT
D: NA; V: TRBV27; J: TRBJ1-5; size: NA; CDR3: CASSFGRDQPQHF; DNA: TGTGCCAGCAGTTTCGGGAGGGATCAGCCCCAGCATTTT
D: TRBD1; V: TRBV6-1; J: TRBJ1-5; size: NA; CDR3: CASTLGQGNTPQHF; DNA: TGTGCCAGCACCCTGGGACAGGGGAATACGCCCCAGCATTTT
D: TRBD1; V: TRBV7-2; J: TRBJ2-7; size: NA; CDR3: CASSLGTGVSYEQYF; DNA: TGTGCCAGCAGCTTAGGGACAGGGGTGTCCTACGAGCAGTACTTC
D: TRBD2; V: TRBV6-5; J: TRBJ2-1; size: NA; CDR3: CASSYGGLAGNEQFF; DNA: TGTGCCAGCAGTTACGGTGGGCTAGCGGGGAATGAGCAGTTCTTC
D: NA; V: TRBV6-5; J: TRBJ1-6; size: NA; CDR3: CASSSENYNSPLHF; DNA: TGTGCCAGCAGTTCGGAAAATTATAATTCACCCCTCCACTTT
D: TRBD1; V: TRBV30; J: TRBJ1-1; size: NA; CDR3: CAWSGRTGQGPTEAFF; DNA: TGTGCCTGGAGTGGACGCACAGGACAGGGGCCCACTGAAGCTTTCTTT
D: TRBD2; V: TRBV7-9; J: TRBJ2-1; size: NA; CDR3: CASSLGLAGGGNEQFF; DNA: TGTGCCAGCAGCTTGGGACTAGCGGGAGGTGGGAATGAGCAGTTCTTC
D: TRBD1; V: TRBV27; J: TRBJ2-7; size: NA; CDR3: CASSLRGTLGTGVTYEQYF; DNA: TGTGCCAGCAGTTTAAGGGGAACTCTCGGGACAGGGGTGACGTACGAGCAGTACTTC